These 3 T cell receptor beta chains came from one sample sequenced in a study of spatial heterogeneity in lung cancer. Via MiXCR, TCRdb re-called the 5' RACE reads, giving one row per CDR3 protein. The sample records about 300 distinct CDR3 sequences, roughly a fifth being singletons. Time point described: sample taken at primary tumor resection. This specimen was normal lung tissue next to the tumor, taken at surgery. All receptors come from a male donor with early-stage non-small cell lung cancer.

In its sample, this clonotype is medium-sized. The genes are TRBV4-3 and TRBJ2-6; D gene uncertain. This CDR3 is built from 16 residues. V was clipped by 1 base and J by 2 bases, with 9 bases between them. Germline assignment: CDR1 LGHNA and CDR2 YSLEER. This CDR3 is CASSQGEGPGANVLTF. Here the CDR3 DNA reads TGCGCCAGCAGCCAAGGAGAAGGTCCTGGGGCCAACGTCCTGACTTTC.

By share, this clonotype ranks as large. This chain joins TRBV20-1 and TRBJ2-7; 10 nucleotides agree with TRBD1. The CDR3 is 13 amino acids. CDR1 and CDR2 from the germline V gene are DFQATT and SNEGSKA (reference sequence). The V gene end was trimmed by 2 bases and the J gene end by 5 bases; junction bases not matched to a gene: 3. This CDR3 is CSARRQGADEQYF. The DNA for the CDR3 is TGCAGTGCTAGAAGACAGGGGGCCGACGAGCAGTACTTC.

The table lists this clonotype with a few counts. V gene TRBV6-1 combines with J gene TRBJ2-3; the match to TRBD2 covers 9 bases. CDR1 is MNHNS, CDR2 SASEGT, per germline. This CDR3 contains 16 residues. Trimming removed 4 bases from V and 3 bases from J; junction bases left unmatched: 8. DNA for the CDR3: TGTGCCAGCAGTGCGGGCGTCAGCGGGGGGACAGATACGCAGTATTTT. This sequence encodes CASSAGVSGGTDTQYF.